These 21 T cell receptor beta chains came from one sample sequenced in a study of CD8+ T cells in alopecia areata. The authors extracted RNA and reverse transcribed it into cDNA as the sequencing template. TCRdb's copy holds only in-frame clones and misses some; the assay was immunoSEQ multiplex PCR. The table includes about 110,000 clones, under 60% detected once. Treatment denoted: oral pan-JAK inhibitor, 5-10 mg twice daily. Sequenced material: CD8+ T cells sorted from blood, taken at week 24, from a patient treated with tofacitinib. The receptors shown here come from a human donor with alopecia areata.

This clone was seen a handful of times. This chain connects TRBV7-8 to TRBJ2-7; 7 bases agree with TRBD1. The CDR3 totals 11 residues. CDR1 SGHVS and CDR2 FQNEAQ come from the germline V gene. V lost 5 bases and J lost 6; bases outside the gene matches: 1. The CDR3 region has the DNA TGTGCCAGCAGCGCAGGGGGCGAGCAGTACTTC. This sequence encodes CASSAGGEQYF. Complete variable domain (other parts from reference TRBV7-8 and TRBJ2-7): GAGVSQSPRYKVAKRGQDVALRCDPISGHVSLFWYQQALGQGPEFLTYFQNEAQLDKSGLPSDRFFAERPEGSVSTLKIQRTQQEDSAVYLCASSAGGEQYFGPGTRLTVT.

This clone was counted a few times. The chain couples TRBV4-3 to TRBJ2-2; TRBD1 matches 7 bases. Germline V CDR1 and CDR2: LGHNA, YSLEER. The CDR3 is 17 amino acids. With 2 bases clipped from V and 4 bases from J, the junction kept 10 bases outside the gene matches. CDR3 region: CASSQRGQFLFTGELFF. CDR3 sequence (DNA): TGCGCCAGCAGCCAACGGGGACAGTTTCTCTTCACCGGGGAGCTGTTTTTT.

The chain links TRBV27 to TRBJ2-7; D possibly corresponds to TRBD1 (6 bases). Germline V gene lookup returns CDR1 MNHEY and CDR2 SMNVEV (reference sequence). V was cut by 3 bases and J by 4 bases, with 10 bases left in between. This CDR3 region has 13 residues. The CDR3 loop reads CASSLGHQYEQYF. Written as DNA, the CDR3 is TGTGCCAGCAGTTTGGGACATCAGTACGAGCAGTACTTC.

J is TRBJ1-3 and V is TRBV30; a weak D match, TRBD1 (5 bases). Per germline, CDR1 GTSNPN and CDR2 SVGIG (reference sequence). Trimming removed 4 bases from V and 0 bases from J, with 13 bases in between. The CDR3 runs 15 residues. The CDR3 spells CAWTGTPGSGNTIYF. Here the CDR3 DNA reads TGTGCCTGGACCGGGACGCCAGGCTCTGGAAACACCATATATTTT.

CDR3 DNA sequence: TGTGCCAGCAGCTTCGGTCCCCGGGGCGAGCAGTACTTC. Amino acid sequence: CASSFGPRGEQYF. J is TRBJ2-7 and V is TRBV13; maybe TRBD2 (5 bases). The germline V gene encodes CDR1 PRHDT and CDR2 FYEKMQ (reference sequence). Trimming pared 3 bases from V and 6 bases from J, leaving 12 bases between. CDR3 length: 13 residues.

This chain links TRBV5-6 with TRBJ1-6, with unresolved D. The CDR3 loop spans 17 amino acids. Germline-derived CDR1 and CDR2 are SGHDT and YYEEEE. Trimming stripped 0 bases from V and 0 bases from J, with 10 bases between. CDR3 sequence: CASSLAASRSYNSPLHF. As DNA, the CDR3 is TGTGCCAGCAGCTTGGCAGCCTCCCGCTCCTATAATTCACCCCTCCACTTT.

As regards this clone: At one end the junction does not follow the germline gene, possibly because of a read error. J is TRBJ2-1 and V is TRBV6-5; 7 bases map to TRBD1. The CDR3 spans 12 residues. The germline V gene encodes CDR1 MNHEY and CDR2 SVGAGI. The CDR3 DNA reads as TGTGCCAGCAGTTATCCCGGCCAGGGGGTGGTCTTC. It yields the protein CASSYPGQGVVF.

This clone was seen a few times. The chain employs TRBV29-1 and TRBJ2-1; D not resolved. This CDR3 spans 14 amino acids. Germline CDR1 SQVTM, CDR2 ANQGSEA. V gave up 5 bases and J gave up 0 bases, with 11 bases separating them. CDR3 protein: CSVPVWDSYNEQFF. CDR3 nucleotides: TGCAGCGTTCCGGTCTGGGACTCCTACAATGAGCAGTTCTTC.

The V and J genes are TRBV13 and TRBJ1-2; a weak D match, TRBD1 (6 bases). CDR1 and CDR2 from the germline V gene are PRHDT and FYEKMQ (reference sequence). Trimming took 6 bases from V and 6 from J, leaving 20 bases between them. The CDR3 length is 15 residues. The CDR3 sequence is CASSSSLGGADGYTF. The CDR3 DNA follows: TGTGCCAGCAGTTCATCCCTTGGGGGCGCCGATGGCTACACCTTC. The full variable domain, with the rest looked up from reference TRBV13 and TRBJ1-2, is AAGVIQSPRHLIKEKRETATLKCYPIPRHDTVYWYQQGPGQDPQFLISFYEKMQSDKGSIPDRFSAQQFSDYHSELNMSSLELGDSALYFCASSSSLGGADGYTFGSGTRLTVV.

The rearrangement joins TRBV30 to TRBJ2-7, with D perhaps matching TRBD1 (5 bases). CDR3 size: 14 residues. The V gene's germline CDR1 is GTSNPN and CDR2 SVGIG (reference sequence). V was shortened by 1 base and J by 2 bases, with 12 bases between the two germline ends. CDR3 amino acids: CAWSDLDSTYEQYF. The CDR3 DNA reads as TGTGCCTGGAGTGATCTCGACAGTACCTACGAGCAGTACTTC.

The CDR3 coding sequence is TGTGCCAGCAGCTCTTCTAGCGGGGGGACGATCGACAATGAGCAGTTCTTC. This codes for CASSSSSGGTIDNEQFF. The V gene is TRBV5-6, the J gene TRBJ2-1; TRBD2 matches 11 bases. CDR3 length equals 17 residues. Germline V gives CDR1 SGHDT, CDR2 YYEEEE. Trimming removed 3 bases from V and 5 bases from J; junction bases left unmatched: 10.

J is TRBJ1-2 and V is TRBV29-1; TRBD1 matches 7 bases. Germline V lookup: CDR1 SQVTM, CDR2 ANQGSEA. CDR3 length equals 12 residues. Trimming at V came to 5 bases and at J to 2 bases, leaving 2 bases not matched to a gene. For the CDR3, the DNA is TGCAGCGTTCAGGGACAGAACTATGGCTACACCTTC. This sequence encodes CSVQGQNYGYTF.

The table lists this clone with a few counts. The V and J genes are TRBV2 and TRBJ1-2; tentative D call: TRBD1 (6 bases). This CDR3 is 15 amino acids long. V was pared by 7 bases and J by 3 bases, with 18 bases between. Germline V CDR1 and CDR2: SNHLY, FYNNEI. CDR3 bases: TGTGCCAGCAAAACTACAGGGATTGTAGACTATGGCTACACCTTC. Amino acid sequence: CASKTTGIVDYGYTF.

The V gene is TRBV4-1, the J gene TRBJ2-7; D possibly corresponds to TRBD1 (6 bases). Germline assignment: CDR1 MGHRA and CDR2 YSYEKL. CDR3 size: 14 residues. V lost 1 base and J lost 5, with 12 bases in between. CDR3 DNA: TGCGCCAGCAGCCAAGCACCAGGGGCCCACGAGCAGTACTTC. Protein product: CASSQAPGAHEQYF.

Here the CDR3 DNA reads TGTGCCAGCAGCTTCGGGACAGGGAGTACGCAGTATTTT. Its protein product is CASSFGTGSTQYF. The chain joins TRBV5-6 to TRBJ2-3, with 9 nucleotides matching TRBD1. From germline, CDR1 is SGHDT and CDR2 YYEEEE. This CDR3 has 13 residues. V lost 2 bases to trimming and J lost 8 bases; unmatched junction nucleotides: 3.

This clone has just a few counts. The chain is built from TRBV7-9 and TRBJ2-1; unclear D gene. V was shortened by 4 bases and J by 6 bases, with 10 bases between the two germline ends. CDR3 length: 13 amino acids. Germline CDR1 is SEHNR and CDR2 is FQNEAQ (reference sequence). The chain's CDR3 is CASSSLLGNEQFF. CDR3 DNA sequence: TGTGCCAGCAGCTCGCTCCTTGGCAATGAGCAGTTCTTC.

The rearrangement links TRBV15 to TRBJ2-3, with 10 bases lining up with TRBD2. Unmatched junction bases numbered 5, after V lost 1 base and J lost 4 bases. Germline V CDR1 and CDR2: LNHNV, YYDKDF (reference sequence). The CDR3 consists of 16 residues. The CDR3 bases are TGTGCCACCAGCAGAGTAGCGGGGGGTGGGGCAGATACGCAGTATTTT. This codes for CATSRVAGGGADTQYF.

This chain joins TRBV7-6 and TRBJ2-1; either TRBD1 or TRBD2 may supply D (5 bases each). The V and J ends lost 0 bases and 8 bases respectively, with 17 bases between them. CDR1 and CDR2 from the germline V gene are SGHVS and FNYEAQ. The CDR3 totals 16 residues. CDR3 loop: CASSLAWAGSAHEQFF. The CDR3 coding sequence is TGTGCCAGCAGCTTAGCATGGGCAGGGAGTGCCCATGAGCAGTTCTTC.

This rearrangement joins TRBV19 to TRBJ1-2; D perhaps matches TRBD1 (6 bases). Trimming cost V 5 bases and J 4 bases, with 8 bases left between them. CDR1 and CDR2 (germline): LNHDA, SQIVND (reference sequence). The CDR3 extends over 12 amino acids. The CDR3 region has the DNA TGTGCCAGTAGTGAACAGGGCTATGGCTACACCTTC. Protein: CASSEQGYGYTF.

The chain carries TRBV6-6 and TRBJ2-7; D possibly matches TRBD1 or TRBD2 (5 bases each). The CDR3 spans 16 residues. V dropped 6 bases and J dropped 4 bases, with 22 bases sitting between them. Germline CDR1 reads MNHNY; CDR2 reads SVGAGI (reference sequence). The CDR3 coding sequence is TGTGCCAGCAGCCAACACCCAGGGCCTGAGGGGTACGAGCAGTACTTC. Translating it yields CASSQHPGPEGYEQYF.

This chain uses TRBV5-1 with TRBJ2-7, with TRBD1 identical over 11 bases. V gave up 4 bases and J gave up 3 bases; unmatched junction bases: 6. The length of the CDR3 is 15 residues. Per germline, CDR1 SGHRS and CDR2 YFSETQ. CDR3 sequence: CASSAGQGGLYEQYF. CDR3 nucleotide sequence: TGCGCCAGCAGCGCGGGACAGGGGGGCCTCTACGAGCAGTACTTC.